The 12 T cell receptor beta chains listed next were all sequenced from one sample in a study of a mutant IDH1 vaccine in newly diagnosed glioma. Profiling relied on immunoSEQ multiplex PCR, and the TCRdb table lists in-frame clones only, not all of them. The data contain about 33,000 clones, 75% of them singletons. The antigens for these receptors are not known. As for time point: week 47, end of study. Mutant IDH1 20-mer peptide, at 300 ug, made up each vaccine dose, with topical imiquimod. The sequenced sample was PBMCs, obtained from a glioma patient whose treatment included an IDH1 peptide vaccine. The receptors were sampled from a middle-aged man with glioma.

The J gene is TRBJ2-6, the V gene TRBV18; D is ambiguous. Trimming cost V 0 bases and J 1 base, with 1 base left between them. Per germline, CDR1 KGHSH and CDR2 LQKENI. The CDR3 is made up of 14 amino acids. This chain's CDR3 is CASSPPSGANVLTF. The CDR3 nucleotides read TGTGCCAGCTCACCACCGTCTGGGGCCAACGTCCTGACTTTC. The full variable domain, completed using reference TRBV18 and TRBJ2-6, is NAGVMQNPRHLVRRRGQEARLRCSPMKGHSHVYWYRQLPEEGLKFMVYLQKENIIDESGMPKERFSAEFPKEGPSILRIQQVVRGDSAAYFCASSPPSGANVLTFGAGSRLTVL.

In the case of this clone: Relative to the germline gene, one junction end is altered; a read error may explain this. The J gene is TRBJ1-6, the V gene TRBV7-9; TRBD1 aligns across 8 bases. Germline V gene data show CDR1 as SEHNR and CDR2 as FQNEAQ (reference sequence). This CDR3 region has 15 residues. CDR3 DNA sequence: TGTGCCAGCAGCCTAGCAGGGGGCATTAATTCACCCCTCCACTTT. This translates into CASSLAGGINSPLHF.

The rearrangement links TRBV4-1 to TRBJ2-3; 7 bases line up with TRBD2. CDR3 length: 15 amino acids. Per germline, CDR1 MGHRA and CDR2 YSYEKL. Unmatched junction bases numbered 4, after V lost 0 bases and J lost 4 bases. CDR3 nucleotides: TGCGCCAGCAGCCAAGAGAAGCGGGACGCAGATACGCAGTATTTT. Protein sequence: CASSQEKRDADTQYF.

This clone was counted once. The chain uses TRBV11-3 and TRBJ2-1, with 11 positions matching TRBD2. Germline V gives CDR1 SGHNT, CDR2 YENEEA. Unmatched junction bases numbered 6, after V lost 5 bases and J lost 6 bases. The CDR3 spans 15 residues. CDR3 coding DNA: TGTGCCAGCAGCCCCAGTAGCGGGAGGGGCAATGAGCAGTTCTTC. Translated, it gives CASSPSSGRGNEQFF.

The chain employs TRBV11-3 and TRBJ2-2; D is unresolved. Germline V lookup: CDR1 SGHNT, CDR2 YENEEA. This CDR3 has 12 amino acids. V lost 5 bases and J lost 4, with 5 bases in between. The CDR3 loop is CASSPGTGELFF. In DNA, the CDR3 is TGTGCCAGCAGCCCAGGCACCGGGGAGCTGTTTTTT.

This clone was found once. The rearrangement joins TRBV2 to TRBJ2-2, with D perhaps being TRBD1 or TRBD2 (5 bases each). Per the germline V gene, CDR1 is SNHLY and CDR2 is FYNNEI. CDR3 length equals 15 residues. Trimming shortened V by 6 bases and J by 4 bases, and 15 bases separated the two germline ends. CDR3 sequence: CASRGTRRVTGELFF. DNA of the CDR3: TGTGCCAGCAGGGGGACCCGGCGAGTCACCGGGGAGCTGTTTTTT.

The table lists this clone with a few counts. This CDR3 reads CASSLELSSPLHF. The CDR3 bases are TGCGCCAGCAGCTTGGAGCTTTCTTCACCCCTCCACTTT. This chain links TRBV5-1 with TRBJ1-6; D uncertain. V was cut by 0 bases and J by 9 bases, with 7 bases left in between. CDR3 length: 13 residues. The V gene's germline CDR1 is SGHRS and CDR2 YFSETQ.

This sequence joins TRBV6-6 and TRBJ1-2, with D possibly being TRBD1 (5 bases). Per germline, CDR1 MNHNY and CDR2 SVGAGI (reference sequence). The CDR3 has 12 residues. Between the trimmed V and J ends, which lost 5 bases and 6 bases, there was a span of 10 bases. Written as DNA, the CDR3 is TGTGCCAGCAGTGGCAGGGTGGATGGCTACACCTTC. Residues: CASSGRVDGYTF.

The chain uses TRBV4-1 and TRBJ2-7, with 9 bases matching TRBD2. Germline V gene sequence: CDR1 MGHRA, CDR2 YSYEKL. The ends lost 1 base at V and 3 bases at J; junction bases unmatched: 4. The length of the CDR3 is 15 residues. CDR3 protein: CASSQGLADFYEQYF. The CDR3 region has the DNA TGCGCCAGCAGCCAAGGACTAGCGGATTTCTACGAGCAGTACTTC.

The rearrangement joins TRBV30 to TRBJ2-3; D call uncertain. CDR1 and CDR2 (germline): GTSNPN, SVGIG (reference sequence). Trimming stripped 4 bases from V and 6 bases from J, with 14 bases between. The CDR3 consists of 13 residues. CDR3: CAWTLRPQDTQYF. CDR3 bases: TGTGCCTGGACTCTACGACCACAGGATACGCAGTATTTT.

The gene calls are TRBV7-6 and TRBJ1-5; 8 bases align to TRBD1. The V and J ends lost 2 bases and 6 bases, in that order; junction bases with no gene match: 6. The CDR3 is made up of 15 amino acids. Germline CDR1 and CDR2: SGHVS and FNYEAQ. CDR3 bases: TGTGCCAGCAGCTTAAGGGCAGGGGGCACTCAGCCCCAGCATTTT. This codes for CASSLRAGGTQPQHF.

This clone was observed a few times. V gene TRBV5-5 combines with J gene TRBJ1-1; unclear D gene. Trimming stripped 0 bases from V and 4 bases from J, with 10 bases between. This CDR3 is 14 amino acids long. Germline CDR1 SGHKS, CDR2 YYEKEE (reference sequence). The CDR3 bases are TGTGCCAGCAGCTTGGGGGCGGACGGCACTGAAGCTTTCTTT. Translated: CASSLGADGTEAFF.